The 14 T cell receptor beta chains listed next were all sequenced from one sample in a study of T cell repertoires in cytomegalovirus infection. One entry per CDR3 protein, called by TCRdb with MiXCR from the reads. The table has under 850,000 distinct CDR3 sequences, roughly 35% seen once. The sequencing sample was made of PBMCs. Source of these receptors: a human donor in good health (CMV status not recorded). Some clones in this sample may be carry-over from other donors' samples.

The J gene is TRBJ2-1, the V gene TRBV7-6; the D gene is possibly TRBD1 (5 bases). The V end lost 1 base, the J end lost 0 bases, and 13 bases lay between the germline ends. The CDR3 spans 17 residues. Germline values: CDR1 SGHVS, CDR2 FNYEAQ. CDR3 bases: TGTGCCAGCAGCTTAGTGCAGGCAGGGTTCTCCTACAATGAGCAGTTCTTC. Its translation: CASSLVQAGFSYNEQFF. Full variable domain (missing parts from reference TRBV7-6 and TRBJ2-1): GAGVSQSPRYKVTKRGQDVALRCDPISGHVSLYWYRQALGQGPEFLTYFNYEAQQDKSGLPNDRFSAERPEGSISTLTIQRTEQRDSAMYRCASSLVQAGFSYNEQFFGPGTRLTVL.

Of note for this clonotype: One end of the junction fails to match germline, which may point to a read error. The J gene is TRBJ2-2, the V gene TRBV28, with D possibly being TRBD2 (5 bases). Per germline, CDR1 MDHEN and CDR2 SYDVKM. The CDR3 length is 14 residues. The CDR3 loop reads CASSLPANTGDLFF. The CDR3 bases are TGTGCCAGCAGTTTGCCCGCGAACACCGGGGATCTGTTTTTT.

This chain connects TRBV19 to TRBJ2-6, with D perhaps TRBD1 (5 bases). Trimming removed 6 bases from V and 0 bases from J, with 9 bases in between. This CDR3 region has 15 residues. The germline V gene encodes CDR1 LNHDA and CDR2 SQIVND (reference sequence). Here the CDR3 DNA reads TGTGCCAGTAGGGCAGGGCGCTCTGGGGCCAACGTCCTGACTTTC. Translating it yields CASRAGRSGANVLTF.

This clonotype was found a few times. J is TRBJ2-1 and V is TRBV7-2, with D maybe TRBD1 (5 bases). From germline, CDR1 is SGHTA and CDR2 FQGNSA. The CDR3 is made up of 15 amino acids. V lost 1 base, J lost 6 bases, and 13 bases lay in between. This CDR3 is CASSLVTARGNEQFF. The CDR3, as DNA: TGTGCCAGCAGCTTAGTGACAGCAAGGGGCAATGAGCAGTTCTTC.

This chain links TRBV15 with TRBJ1-5, with a weak D call TRBD1 (5 bases). Germline lookup yields CDR1 LNHNV and CDR2 YYDKDF (reference sequence). The length of the CDR3 is 17 residues. Trimming cost V 3 bases and J 5 bases, with 20 bases left between them. The CDR3 DNA reads TGTGCCACCAGCAGGCGGGACCCCCTGGCTTGGGATCAGCCCCAGCATTTT. It translates to CATSRRDPLAWDQPQHF.

The chain carries TRBV6-6 and TRBJ1-1; D not certain. CDR3 length: 17 amino acids. Germline V gene lookup returns CDR1 MNHNY and CDR2 SVGAGI (reference sequence). V was trimmed by 8 bases and J by 2 bases, leaving 24 bases between them. The CDR3 loop reads CASPDPIGRHLNTEAFF. The CDR3 DNA is TGTGCCAGCCCGGACCCTATTGGACGGCACCTAAACACTGAAGCTTTCTTT.

This clonotype has just one count. The chain joins TRBV20-1 to TRBJ2-1, with D tentatively TRBD1 or TRBD2 (5 bases each). Trimming removed 0 bases from V and 7 bases from J, with 16 bases in between. Germline V gene lookup returns CDR1 DFQATT and CDR2 SNEGSKA (reference sequence). This CDR3 has 15 amino acids. The CDR3 region is CSARDWGRYRNEQFF. DNA of the CDR3: TGCAGTGCTAGAGACTGGGGACGCTATCGTAATGAGCAGTTCTTC.

The chain links TRBV6-6 to TRBJ2-3; TRBD2 matches at 11 bases. The V gene's germline CDR1 is MNHNY and CDR2 SVGAGI (reference sequence). CDR3 size: 15 residues. Trimming took 8 bases from V and 5 from J; bases not matched to a gene: 9. The CDR3 loop reads CASRRRLAGGDTQYF. CDR3 coding DNA: TGTGCCAGCCGCCGGAGGCTAGCGGGGGGAGATACGCAGTATTTT.

CDR3 sequence (DNA): TGTGCCAGCCGATTTGGGGGACACATCATGAACACTGAAGCTTTCTTT. Protein: CASRFGGHIMNTEAFF. This rearrangement joins TRBV27 to TRBJ1-1; D is possibly TRBD1 (6 bases). CDR3 length equals 16 residues. V lost 8 bases to trimming and J lost 0 bases, with 19 bases between them. The V gene's germline CDR1 is MNHEY and CDR2 SMNVEV (reference sequence).

This clonotype turned up a few times. The genes are TRBV27 and TRBJ1-2; possibly TRBD1 for D (6 bases). V lost 6 bases and J lost 7, with 21 bases in between. The CDR3 extends over 15 amino acids. CDR1 and CDR2 (germline): MNHEY, SMNVEV (reference sequence). The CDR3 reads CASSPKQGLWGGYTF. The DNA for the CDR3 is TGTGCCAGCAGCCCGAAACAGGGCCTTTGGGGTGGCTACACCTTC.

This clonotype was counted a few times. The chain joins TRBV7-6 to TRBJ1-1, with 9 positions matching TRBD1. In germline, CDR1 is SGHVS, CDR2 FNYEAQ. Trimming took 5 bases from V and 5 from J; bases not matched to a gene: 12. This CDR3 is 16 amino acids long. The CDR3 sequence: CASSPTPGQGTTEAFF. CDR3 sequence (DNA): TGTGCCAGCAGCCCAACTCCGGGACAGGGAACGACTGAAGCTTTCTTT.

This clonotype was seen more than once but under ten times. The genes are TRBV5-4 and TRBJ2-6; no firm D call. V shed 4 bases and J shed 4 bases, with 18 bases lying between them. The germline gives CDR1 SGHNT, CDR2 YYREEE (reference sequence). There are 17 residues in the CDR3. CDR3 in DNA: TGTGCCAGCAGCAGTCAAAACAGACGATCCGGGGCCAACGTCCTGACTTTC. Translation gives CASSSQNRRSGANVLTF.

The chain recombines TRBV2 with TRBJ1-4, with D unclear. The CDR3 totals 14 residues. The ends were cut back, 8 bases at V and 6 bases at J, with 16 bases in the middle. Germline CDR1 SNHLY, CDR2 FYNNEI. CDR3 in DNA: TGTGCCAGCCACCCGGACCATACGCATGAAAAACTGTTTTTT. Protein: CASHPDHTHEKLFF.

This clonotype has a single count. The CDR3, as DNA: TGTGCCGCCGGGACTTTTGGGATGAACACTGAAGCTTTCTTT. Its translation is CAAGTFGMNTEAFF. This chain joins TRBV28 and TRBJ1-1; a weak D match, TRBD1 (5 bases). This CDR3 has 14 amino acids. The germline V and J ends were trimmed by 11 bases and 0 bases, with 16 bases remaining between them. Germline loops: CDR1 MDHEN, CDR2 SYDVKM. Filled out from reference TRBV28 and TRBJ1-1, the complete variable domain reads DVKVTQSSRYLVKRTGEKVFLECVQDMDHENMFWYRQDPGLGLRLIYFSYDVKMKEKGDIPEGYSVSREKKERFSLILESASTNQTSMYLCAAGTFGMNTEAFFGQGTRLTVV.